This T cell receptor beta chain was observed in a study of glioma-infiltrating T cells. Using RNA template, CDR3s of TCR alpha and beta were amplified with iRepertoire arm-PCR. Tissue mRNA or PBMC total RNA, roughly 85-450 ng, went into one-step reverse transcription and amplification. Via MiXCR, TCRdb re-called the multiplex PCR reads, giving one row per CDR3 protein. The table includes around 190,000 distinct CDR3 sequences, approximately 30% detected once. Many counts were recorded for this clonotype. Its antigen is currently unknown. The study, taken as a whole, reports: Tissue-blood divergence was below expectation in non-neoplastic patients, above in gliomas.

Germline V gene data show CDR1 as DFQATT and CDR2 as SNEGSKA (reference sequence). This CDR3 comprises 16 residues. The junction had 11 bases not matched to a gene; V was cut back by 6 bases and J by 3 bases. This TCR was sampled from a human donor with low-grade glioma or glioblastoma, undergoing nonglioma brain surgery, or in good health (not recorded which). V is TRBV20-1 and J is TRBJ2-1, with 10 bases fitting TRBD2. Sequencing was carried out using glioma tissue, nonneoplastic brain tissue, or PBMCs (not recorded which). The CDR3 nucleotides read TGCAGTGCCACGAAACTGTGGACTAGCGGCTACAATGAGCAGTTCTTC. Protein sequence: CSATKLWTSGYNEQFF.